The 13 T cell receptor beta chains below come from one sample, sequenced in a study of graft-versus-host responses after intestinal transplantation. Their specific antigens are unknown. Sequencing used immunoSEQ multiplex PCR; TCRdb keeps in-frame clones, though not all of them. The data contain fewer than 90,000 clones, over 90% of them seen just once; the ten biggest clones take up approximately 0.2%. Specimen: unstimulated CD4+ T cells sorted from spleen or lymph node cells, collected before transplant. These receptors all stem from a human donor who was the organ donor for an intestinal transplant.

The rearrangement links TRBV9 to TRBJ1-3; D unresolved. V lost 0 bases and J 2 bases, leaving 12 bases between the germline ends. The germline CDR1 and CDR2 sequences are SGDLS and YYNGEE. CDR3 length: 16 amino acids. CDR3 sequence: CASSVGGRNPGNTIYF. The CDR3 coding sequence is TGTGCCAGCAGCGTAGGAGGTCGCAATCCTGGAAACACCATATATTTT.

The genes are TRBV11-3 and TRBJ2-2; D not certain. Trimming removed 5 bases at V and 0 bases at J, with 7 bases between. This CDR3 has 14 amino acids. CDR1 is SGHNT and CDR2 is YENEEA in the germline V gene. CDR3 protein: CASSPTTNTGELFF. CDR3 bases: TGTGCCAGCAGCCCGACAACGAACACCGGGGAGCTGTTTTTT.

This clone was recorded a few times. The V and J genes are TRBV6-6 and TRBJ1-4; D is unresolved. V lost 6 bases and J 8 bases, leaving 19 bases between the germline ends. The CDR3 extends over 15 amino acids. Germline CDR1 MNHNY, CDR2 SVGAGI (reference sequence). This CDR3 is CASSEIVGGKEKLFF. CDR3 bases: TGTGCCAGCAGCGAAATTGTGGGAGGTAAAGAAAAACTGTTTTTT.

CDR3 in amino acids: CASSSSGFEKLFF. DNA of the CDR3: TGTGCCAGCAGCTCGTCGGGATTCGAAAAACTGTTTTTT. The genes are TRBV7-9 and TRBJ1-4; D is undetermined. V gave up 4 bases and J gave up 8 bases, with 11 bases separating them. The CDR3 has 13 amino acids. Germline CDR1 reads SEHNR; CDR2 reads FQNEAQ (reference sequence).

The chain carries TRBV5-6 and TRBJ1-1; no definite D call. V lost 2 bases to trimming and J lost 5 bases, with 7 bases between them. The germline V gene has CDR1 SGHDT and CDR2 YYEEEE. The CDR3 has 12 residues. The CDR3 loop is CASSFLSTEAFF. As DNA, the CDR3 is TGTGCCAGCAGCTTTCTGTCGACTGAAGCTTTCTTT.

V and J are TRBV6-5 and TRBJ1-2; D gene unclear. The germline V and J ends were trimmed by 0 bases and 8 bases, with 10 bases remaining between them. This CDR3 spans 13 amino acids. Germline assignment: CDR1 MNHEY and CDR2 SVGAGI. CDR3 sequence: CASSYSGPGGYTF. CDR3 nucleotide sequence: TGTGCCAGCAGTTACTCCGGGCCGGGCGGCTACACCTTC.

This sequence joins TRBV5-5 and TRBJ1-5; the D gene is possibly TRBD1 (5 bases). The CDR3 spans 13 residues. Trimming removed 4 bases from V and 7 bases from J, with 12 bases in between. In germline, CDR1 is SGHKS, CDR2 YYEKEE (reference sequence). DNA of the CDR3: TGTGCCAGCAGCCTGGAGGGGTTGCAGCCCCAGCATTTT. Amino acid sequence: CASSLEGLQPQHF.

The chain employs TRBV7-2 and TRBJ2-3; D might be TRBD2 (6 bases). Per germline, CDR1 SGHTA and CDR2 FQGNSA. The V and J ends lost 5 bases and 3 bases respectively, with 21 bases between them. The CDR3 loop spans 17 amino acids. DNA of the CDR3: TGTGCCAGCAGCCCCCGGCGGGGCCGGGCCGCGACAGATACGCAGTATTTT. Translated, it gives CASSPRRGRAATDTQYF.

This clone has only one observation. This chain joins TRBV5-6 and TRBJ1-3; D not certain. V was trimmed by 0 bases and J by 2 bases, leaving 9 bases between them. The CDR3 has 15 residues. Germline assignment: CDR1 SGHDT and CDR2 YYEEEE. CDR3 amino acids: CASSLDGRPGNTIYF. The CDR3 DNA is TGTGCCAGCAGCTTGGACGGTCGACCTGGAAACACCATATATTTT.

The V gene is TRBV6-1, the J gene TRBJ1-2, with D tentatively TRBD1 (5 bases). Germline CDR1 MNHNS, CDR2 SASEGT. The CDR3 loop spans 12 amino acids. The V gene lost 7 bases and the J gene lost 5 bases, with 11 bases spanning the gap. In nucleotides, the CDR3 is TGTGCCAGCAAGGGGACGACGTATGGCTACACCTTC. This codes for CASKGTTYGYTF.

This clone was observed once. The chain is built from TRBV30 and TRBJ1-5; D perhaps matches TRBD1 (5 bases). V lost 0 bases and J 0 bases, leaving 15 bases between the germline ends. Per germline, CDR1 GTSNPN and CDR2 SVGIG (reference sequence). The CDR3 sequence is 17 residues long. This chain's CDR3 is CAWSVRTSQISNQPQHF. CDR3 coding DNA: TGTGCCTGGAGTGTAAGGACATCCCAAATTAGCAATCAGCCCCAGCATTTT.

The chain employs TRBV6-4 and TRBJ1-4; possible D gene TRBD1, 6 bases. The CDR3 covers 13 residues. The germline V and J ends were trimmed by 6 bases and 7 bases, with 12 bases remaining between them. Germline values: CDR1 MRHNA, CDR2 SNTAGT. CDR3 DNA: TGTGCCAGCAGCCAGGGGCGCGGTGAAAAACTGTTTTTT. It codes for CASSQGRGEKLFF.

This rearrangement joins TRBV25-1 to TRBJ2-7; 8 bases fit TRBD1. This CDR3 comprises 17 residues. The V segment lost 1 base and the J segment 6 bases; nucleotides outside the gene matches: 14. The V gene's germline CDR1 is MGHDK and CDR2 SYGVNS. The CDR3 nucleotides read TGTGCCAGCAGTGAATTGGGGCTAGGACAGGGCCGCTCCGAGCAGTACTTC. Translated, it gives CASSELGLGQGRSEQYF.